What follows describes a single TCR beta chain. Its antigen remains unknown. With a much larger clone just one base away, this may be a read error. V shed 4 bases and J shed 7 bases, with 17 bases lying between them. Germline V gives CDR1 SGHVS, CDR2 FQNEAQ. The CDR3 contains 15 residues. Preparation of the TCRbeta library used unique molecular identifiers. Each CDR3 protein is one row after TCRdb ran MiXCR on the PCR reads. The table lists tens of thousands of distinct CDR3 sequences, under 7.5% of them singletons. These data are taken from a study of T-cell reconstitution after alpha-beta-depleted transplantation in children. Overall study results and limits: Surviving thymic progenitors and recipient T cells were the source of high TCRbeta diversity at day 60 in some patients. Reportedly, alpha-beta T cells present about two months post-transplant originated from several hundred expanded clones of graft origin. T-cell counts and diversity at one year post-transplant came mainly from newly produced T cells.

The chain employs TRBV7-8 and TRBJ2-1; D ambiguous. This clonotype originated in a child younger than two who had a stem cell transplant for acute myeloid leukemia, so the T cells may come from the graft donor. This specimen was peripheral blood, taken 60 days after TCRalphabeta/CD19-depleted stem cell transplant. The CDR3 protein is CASSSVGGPINEQFF. In nucleotides, the CDR3 is TGTGCCAGCAGCTCAGTCGGTGGGCCTATAAATGAGCAGTTCTTC.